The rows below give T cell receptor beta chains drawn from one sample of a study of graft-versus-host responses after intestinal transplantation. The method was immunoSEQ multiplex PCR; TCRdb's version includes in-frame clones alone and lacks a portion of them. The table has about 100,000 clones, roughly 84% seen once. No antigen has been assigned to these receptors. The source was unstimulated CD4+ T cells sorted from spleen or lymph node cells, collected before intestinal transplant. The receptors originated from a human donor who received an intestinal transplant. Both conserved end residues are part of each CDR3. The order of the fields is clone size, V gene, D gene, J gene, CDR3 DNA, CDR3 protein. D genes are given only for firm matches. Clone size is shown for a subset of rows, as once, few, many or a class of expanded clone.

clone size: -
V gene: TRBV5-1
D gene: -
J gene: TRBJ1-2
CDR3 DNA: TGCGCCAGCAGCCCGGACCGTTACTATGGCTACACCTTC
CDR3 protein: CASSPDRYYGYTF

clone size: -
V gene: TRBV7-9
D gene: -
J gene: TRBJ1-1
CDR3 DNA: TGTGCCAGCAGCGAAGACACCCGAAGCACTGAAGCTTTCTTT
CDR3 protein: CASSEDTRSTEAFF

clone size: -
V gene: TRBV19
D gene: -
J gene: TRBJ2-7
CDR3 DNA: TGTGCCAGTAGTACCCTAGGTGGGCACTCCTACGAGCAGTACTTC
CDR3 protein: CASSTLGGHSYEQYF

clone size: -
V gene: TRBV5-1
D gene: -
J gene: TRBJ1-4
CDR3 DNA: TGCGCCAGCAGCTTGGGGCAGCGGGGGAATGAAAAACTGTTTTTT
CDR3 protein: CASSLGQRGNEKLFF

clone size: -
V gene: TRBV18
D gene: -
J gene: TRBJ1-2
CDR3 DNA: TGTGCCAGCTCATCTTCTACGGGCTGGAACTATGGCTACACCTTC
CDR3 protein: CASSSSTGWNYGYTF

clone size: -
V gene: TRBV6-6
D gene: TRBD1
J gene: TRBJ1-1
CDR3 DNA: TGTGCCAGCAGTTCTTCCACGGACAGGGCCACTGAAGCTTTCTTT
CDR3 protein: CASSSSTDRATEAFF

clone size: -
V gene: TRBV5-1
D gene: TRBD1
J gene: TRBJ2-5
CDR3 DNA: TGCGCCAGCAGCCTTCGACAGGGTTGGTCAGAGACCCAGTACTTC
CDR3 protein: CASSLRQGWSETQYF

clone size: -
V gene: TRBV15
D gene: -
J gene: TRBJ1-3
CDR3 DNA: TGTGCCACCAGCAGAGGGACCTCTGGAAACACCATATATTTT
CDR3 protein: CATSRGTSGNTIYF

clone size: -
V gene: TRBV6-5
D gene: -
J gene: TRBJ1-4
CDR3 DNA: TGTGCCAGCAGCCCCGAAAGATGCCTGTTTTTT
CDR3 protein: CASSPERCLFF

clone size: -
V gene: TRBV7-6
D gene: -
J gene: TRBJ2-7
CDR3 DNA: TGTGCCAGCAGCCCCCAAGCGTCAGGGGCTATAACCTACGAGCAGTACTTC
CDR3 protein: CASSPQASGAITYEQYF

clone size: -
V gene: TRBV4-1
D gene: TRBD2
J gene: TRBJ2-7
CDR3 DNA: TGCGCCAGCAGCCAAGGCCCGGGGGGGACTAGCCGATACGAGCAGTACTTC
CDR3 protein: CASSQGPGGTSRYEQYF

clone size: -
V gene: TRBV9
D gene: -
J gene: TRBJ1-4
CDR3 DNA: TGTGCCAGCAGCGTATCTCCCCTAGGTGGGGGGGGTGATGGAAAACTGTTTTTT
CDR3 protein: CASSVSPLGGGGDGKLFF

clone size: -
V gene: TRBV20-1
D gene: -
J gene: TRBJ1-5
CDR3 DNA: TGCAGGCCGTTCGTGGTTCGGCCCCAGCATTTT
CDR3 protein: CRPFVVRPQHF

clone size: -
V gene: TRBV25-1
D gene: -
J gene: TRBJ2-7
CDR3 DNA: TGTGCCAGCAGTGAATCCCTGGACAGCCCGGTGAACAGCAAGCAGTACTTC
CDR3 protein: CASSESLDSPVNSKQYF

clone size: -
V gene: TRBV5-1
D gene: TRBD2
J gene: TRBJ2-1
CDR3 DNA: TGCGCCAGCGCTGACCGGGGGGGGCAGGGCGAGCAGTTCTTC
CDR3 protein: CASADRGGQGEQFF

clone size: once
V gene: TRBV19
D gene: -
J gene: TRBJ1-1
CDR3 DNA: TGTGCCAGTACTGTCTGGAGGGGGGACACTGAAGCTTTCTTT
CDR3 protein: CASTVWRGDTEAFF

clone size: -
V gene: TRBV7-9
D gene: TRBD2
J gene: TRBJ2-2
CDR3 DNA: TGTGCCAGCAGCTCGGGGACTAGCGGGAGATTCTTCGGGGAGCTGTTTTTT
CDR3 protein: CASSSGTSGRFFGELFF

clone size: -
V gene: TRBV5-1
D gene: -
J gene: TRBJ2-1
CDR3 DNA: TGCGCCAGCAGCGCGGGACAGATCTTCTACAATGAGCAGTTCTTC
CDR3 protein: CASSAGQIFYNEQFF

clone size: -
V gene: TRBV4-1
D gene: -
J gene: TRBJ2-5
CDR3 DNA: TGCGCCAGCAGCCAAGATGGAGGAGCGCGGACAGCACAAGAGACCCAGTACTTC
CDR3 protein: CASSQDGGARTAQETQYF

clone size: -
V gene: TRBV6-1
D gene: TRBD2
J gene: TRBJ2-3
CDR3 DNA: TGTGCCAGCAGTGGACGACTAGCGGGAGGGCCGTCGGATACGCAGTATTTT
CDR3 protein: CASSGRLAGGPSDTQYF

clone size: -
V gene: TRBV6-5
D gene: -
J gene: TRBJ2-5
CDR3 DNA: TGTGCCAGCAGTTACTCGATGGGGAGAGAGACCCAGTACTTC
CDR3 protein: CASSYSMGRETQYF

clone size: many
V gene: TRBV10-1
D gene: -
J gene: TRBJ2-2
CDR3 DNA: TGCGCCAGCAGTGAGTCGACCACCGGGGAGCTGTTTTTT
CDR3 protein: CASSESTTGELFF

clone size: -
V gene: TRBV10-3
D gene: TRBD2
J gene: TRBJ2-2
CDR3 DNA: TGTGCCATCAGTGAGTCGGGACTAGCCGGGGAGCTGTTTTTT
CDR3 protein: CAISESGLAGELFF

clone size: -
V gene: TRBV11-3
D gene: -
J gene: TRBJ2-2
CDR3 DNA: TGTGCCAGCAGCCAAGGGTATAGCGAGAACACCGGGGAGCTGTTTTTT
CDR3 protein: CASSQGYSENTGELFF

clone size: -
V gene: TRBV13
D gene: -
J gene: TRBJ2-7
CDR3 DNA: TGTGCCAGCAGCCGACTTGAGACGAGGCTAATCTCCTACGAGCAGTACTTC
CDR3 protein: CASSRLETRLISYEQYF

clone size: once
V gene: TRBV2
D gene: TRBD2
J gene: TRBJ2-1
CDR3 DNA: TGTGCCAGCAGTGACAGGGTTCTAGCGGGAACCAATGAGCAGTTCTTC
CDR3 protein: CASSDRVLAGTNEQFF

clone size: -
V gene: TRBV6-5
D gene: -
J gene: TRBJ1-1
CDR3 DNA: TGTGCCAGCAGTTACGGGAGGCGGCCTATGGACACTGAAGCTTTCTTT
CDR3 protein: CASSYGRRPMDTEAFF

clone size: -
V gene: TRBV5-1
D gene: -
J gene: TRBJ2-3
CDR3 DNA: TGCGCCAGCAGCCTTGGGTTCGACACAGATACGCAGTATTTT
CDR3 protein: CASSLGFDTDTQYF

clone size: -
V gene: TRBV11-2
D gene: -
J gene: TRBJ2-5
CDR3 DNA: TGTGCCGGCCGCAGGGAGATGGAAGAGACCCAGTACTTC
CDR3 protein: CAGRREMEETQYF

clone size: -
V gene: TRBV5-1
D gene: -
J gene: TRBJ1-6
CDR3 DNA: TGCGCCAGCAGCCTAGGGACTGACAAGCCCAATTCACCCCTCCACTTT
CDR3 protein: CASSLGTDKPNSPLHF

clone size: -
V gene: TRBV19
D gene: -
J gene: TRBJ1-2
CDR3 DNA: TGTGCCAGTAGTACAAAGAGTGGACGGTTCTATGGCTACACCTTC
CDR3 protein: CASSTKSGRFYGYTF

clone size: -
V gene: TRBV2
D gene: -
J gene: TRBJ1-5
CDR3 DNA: TGTGCCAGCAGTGGACAGGCCAATCAGCCCCAGCATTTT
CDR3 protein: CASSGQANQPQHF

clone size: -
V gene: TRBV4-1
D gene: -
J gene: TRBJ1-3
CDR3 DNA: TGCGCCAGCAGCCAAGGGGGCGACAGGAGGGGAAACACCATATATTTT
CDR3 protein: CASSQGGDRRGNTIYF

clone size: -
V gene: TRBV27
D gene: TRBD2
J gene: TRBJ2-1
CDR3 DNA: TGTGCCAGCAGTTTCACCCGAGGGACTAGCGGGAGGGCCTATGAGCAGTTCTTC
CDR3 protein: CASSFTRGTSGRAYEQFF

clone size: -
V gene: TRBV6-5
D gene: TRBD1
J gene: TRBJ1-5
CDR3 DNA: TGTGCCAGCAGTGCCCCCGGGACAGGGTCCGTGGCCCAGCATTTT
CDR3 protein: CASSAPGTGSVAQHF

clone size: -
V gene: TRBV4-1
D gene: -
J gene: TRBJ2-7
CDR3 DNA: TGCGCCAGCAGCTATACAGCAACGGCCTACGAGCAGTACTTC
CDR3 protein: CASSYTATAYEQYF

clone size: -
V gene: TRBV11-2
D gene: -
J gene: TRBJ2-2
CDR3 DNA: TGTGCCAGCAGCTTAGGTGGTCTCTTCGCGAACACCGGGGAGCTGTTTTTT
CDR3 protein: CASSLGGLFANTGELFF

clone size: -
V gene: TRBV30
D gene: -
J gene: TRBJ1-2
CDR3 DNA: TGTGCCTGGAGCCTCCGGGCCTCCTATGGCTACACCTTC
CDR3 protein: CAWSLRASYGYTF

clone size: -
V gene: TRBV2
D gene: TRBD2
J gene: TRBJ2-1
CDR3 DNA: TGTGCCAGCAGTGAATCGACCGGACTAGTTCGCTACCCGGATGAGCAGTTCTTC
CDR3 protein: CASSESTGLVRYPDEQFF

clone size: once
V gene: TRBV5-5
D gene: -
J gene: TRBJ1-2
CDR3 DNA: TGTGCCAGCAGCAGGGTTAGCTATGGCTACACCTTC
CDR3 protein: CASSRVSYGYTF

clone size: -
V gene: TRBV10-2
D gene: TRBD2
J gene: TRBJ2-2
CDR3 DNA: TGCGCCAGCAGAGTCGGGACTAGCGGGACCACCGGGGAGCTGTTTTTT
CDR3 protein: CASRVGTSGTTGELFF

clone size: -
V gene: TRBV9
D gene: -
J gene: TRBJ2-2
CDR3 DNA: TGTGCCAGCAGCCCTAGAGGGGTTCCCACCGGGGAGCTGTTTTTT
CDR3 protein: CASSPRGVPTGELFF

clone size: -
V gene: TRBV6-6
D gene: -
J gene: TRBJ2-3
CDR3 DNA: TGTGCCAGCAGATCTACGGGGGGCACAGATACGCAGTATTTT
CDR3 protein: CASRSTGGTDTQYF

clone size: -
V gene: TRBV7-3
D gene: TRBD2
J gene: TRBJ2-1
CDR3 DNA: TGTGCCAGCAGCCCCGGGGGGGCGACTTCCTACAATGAGCAGTTCTTC
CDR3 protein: CASSPGGATSYNEQFF

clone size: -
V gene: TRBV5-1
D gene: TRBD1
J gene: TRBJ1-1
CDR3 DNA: TGCGCCAGCAGCACCGTCACAGGGGACACTGAAGCTTTCTTT
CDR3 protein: CASSTVTGDTEAFF

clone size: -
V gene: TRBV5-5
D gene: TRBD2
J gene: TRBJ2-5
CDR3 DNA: TGTGCCAGCAGCTCACCGGGACTAGATAAGTTTGTGACCCAGTACTTC
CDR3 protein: CASSSPGLDKFVTQYF

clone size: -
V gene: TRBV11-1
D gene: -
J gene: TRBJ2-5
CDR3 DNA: TGTGCCAGCAGCCCCGGCAGGGGTTGGGAGACCCAGTACTTC
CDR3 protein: CASSPGRGWETQYF

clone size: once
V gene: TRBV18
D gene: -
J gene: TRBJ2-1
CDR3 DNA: TGTGCCAGCTCACCACGCAGGGGGGATGAGCAGTTCTTC
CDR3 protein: CASSPRRGDEQFF